This entry lists 23 T cell receptor beta chains sequenced from one sample in a study of CD8 T cells in ankylosing spondylitis. Regarding the study as a whole: Blood from ankylosing spondylitis patients appeared to carry a characteristic roughly 8-variant TCR beta motif.

Each CDR3 protein is one row after TCRdb ran MiXCR on the 5' RACE reads. The table has 75,000 to 95,000 distinct CDR3 sequences, about 8.3% seen once. For these TCRs, the target antigens are not known. What was sequenced was blood, either unsorted or a sorted T cell fraction (not recorded which). All receptors come from a male donor with ankylosing spondylitis.

To note about this clonotype: Being one base from a much bigger clone, this may be a read error. Lacking the conserved final phenylalanine or tryptophan, this CDR3 likely reflects a read error. This sequence joins TRBV7-9 and TRBJ2-7, with D perhaps matching TRBD2 (6 bases). In germline, CDR1 is SEHNR, CDR2 FQNEAQ (reference sequence). This CDR3 has 13 residues. V dropped 5 bases and J dropped 3 bases, with 11 bases sitting between them. Here the CDR3 reads CASSPSSDYEQYS. In DNA form, the CDR3 reads TGTGCCAGCAGCCCCTCTAGCGACTACGAGCAGTACTCC.

This clonotype was found many times. The rearrangement links TRBV3-1 to TRBJ2-2, with unresolved D. The germline V gene has CDR1 LGHDT and CDR2 YNNKEL (reference sequence). V dropped 3 bases and J dropped 3 bases, with 11 bases sitting between them. The CDR3 runs 15 residues. CDR3 amino acids: CASSHRFRDTGELFF. CDR3 nucleotides: TGTGCCAGCAGCCATCGATTTCGGGACACCGGGGAGCTGTTTTTT. The entire variable domain, with the rest obtained from reference TRBV3-1 and TRBJ2-2, is as follows: DTAVSQTPKYLVTQMGNDKSIKCEQNLGHDTMYWYKQDSKKFLKIMFSYNNKELIINETVPNRFSPKSPDKAHLNLHINSLELGDSAVYFCASSHRFRDTGELFFGEGSRLTVL.

DNA for the CDR3: TGTGCCAGCAGCTACTACACAGAAACTCGCACAGATACGCAGTATTTT. Protein sequence: CASSYYTETRTDTQYF. The chain couples TRBV5-5 to TRBJ2-3; no reliable D call. Trimming pared 3 bases from V and 1 base from J, leaving 15 bases between. From germline, CDR1 is SGHKS and CDR2 YYEKEE (reference sequence). This CDR3 spans 16 amino acids.

At least ten counts were recorded for this clonotype. The chain joins TRBV7-9 to TRBJ1-1; tentatively, D is TRBD1 (5 bases). The CDR3 extends over 13 amino acids. Trimming pared 4 bases from V and 4 bases from J, leaving 10 bases between. Germline lookup yields CDR1 SEHNR and CDR2 FQNEAQ (reference sequence). CDR3 bases: TGTGCCAGCAGCTCAGGGCGTGTCACTGAAGCTTTCTTT. The encoded protein is CASSSGRVTEAFF.

A few counts support this clonotype. V and J are TRBV11-2 and TRBJ2-1; D gene uncertain. This CDR3 region has 20 residues. The germline V gene encodes CDR1 SGHAT and CDR2 FQNNGV. Between the trimmed V and J ends, which lost 0 bases and 0 bases, there was a span of 21 bases. Here the CDR3 reads CASSLDYGYEAISSYNEQFF. The DNA of the CDR3 is TGTGCCAGCAGCTTAGATTACGGATACGAAGCAATTAGCTCCTACAATGAGCAGTTCTTC.

The table lists this clonotype with many counts. J is TRBJ2-1 and V is TRBV7-9, with 11 positions matching TRBD2. Per the germline V gene, CDR1 is SEHNR and CDR2 is FQNEAQ (reference sequence). The CDR3 sequence is 16 residues long. V was pared by 10 bases and J by 5 bases, with 13 bases of the junction left unmatched. The CDR3 sequence: CATRLTLAGGNNEQFF. In DNA form, the CDR3 reads TGTGCCACCAGACTTACCCTAGCGGGAGGTAACAATGAGCAGTTCTTC. Full variable domain (rest looked up from reference TRBV7-9 and TRBJ2-1): DTGVSQNPRHKITKRGQNVTFRCDPISEHNRLYWYRQTLGQGPEFLTYFQNEAQLEKSRLLSDRFSAERPKGSFSTLEIQRTEQGDSAMYLCATRLTLAGGNNEQFFGPGTRLTVL.

The rearrangement uses TRBV12-3 or TRBV12-4 and TRBJ2-1; 7 bases line up with TRBD1. The J segment lost 10 bases and the V segment lost 3 bases, leaving 6 bases of the junction unmatched. This CDR3 has 13 residues. The CDR3 sequence: CASSFGTAQEQFF. The CDR3 region has the DNA TGTGCCAGCAGTTTTGGGACAGCCCAGGAGCAGTTCTTC.

The rearrangement links TRBV5-6 to TRBJ2-1; 8 bases fit TRBD2. Trimming cost V 4 bases and J 6 bases; bases outside gene matches: 6. Germline V gene lookup returns CDR1 SGHDT and CDR2 YYEEEE. The CDR3 runs 14 residues. CDR3 DNA sequence: TGTGCCAGCAGCGTAGGGACTAGAGGCAATGAGCAGTTCTTC. Protein: CASSVGTRGNEQFF.

A remark on this clonotype: A much larger clone is a single base away; this may be a read error. The chain couples TRBV27 to TRBJ1-6, with 7 nucleotides matching TRBD1. V gave up 5 bases and J gave up 8 bases; unmatched junction bases: 15. The germline CDR1 and CDR2 sequences are MNHEY and SMNVEV (reference sequence). The CDR3 sequence is 17 residues long. CDR3 coding DNA: TGTGCCAGCAGTCCACAAGGACAGGAATCGGTGGATTCACCCCTCCACTTT. Translated, it gives CASSPQGQESVDSPLHF.

This clonotype appeared a few times. The V call is TRBV11-2, the J call TRBJ2-5, with TRBD1 matching 7 bases. The germline gives CDR1 SGHAT, CDR2 FQNNGV. Trimming took 7 bases from V and 3 from J; bases not matched to a gene: 2. This CDR3 has 12 residues. The chain's CDR3 is CASTTGEETQYF. In DNA, the CDR3 is TGTGCCAGCACAACAGGGGAAGAGACCCAGTACTTC.

This clonotype was detected a few times. This chain connects TRBV7-9 to TRBJ2-7, with a tentative D call TRBD2 (6 bases). The CDR3 totals 14 residues. Germline CDR1 SEHNR, CDR2 FQNEAQ (reference sequence). V was clipped by 0 bases and J by 6 bases, with 12 bases between them. The CDR3 coding sequence is TGTGCCAGCAGCTTAGCGGGAGGAACCTCCGAGCAGTACTTC. This encodes CASSLAGGTSEQYF.

In its sample, this clonotype was seen a few times. This chain connects TRBV27 to TRBJ2-7; 8 bases agree with TRBD2. The germline CDR1 and CDR2 sequences are MNHEY and SMNVEV (reference sequence). This CDR3 has 12 amino acids. Germline trimming cut 8 bases from V and 7 bases from J; bases unmatched to any gene: 7. This CDR3 reads CASSTREGEQYV. CDR3 nucleotide sequence: TGTGCCAGCTCCACTCGGGAGGGGGAGCAGTACGTC.

The rearrangement links TRBV27 to TRBJ2-1, with D hard to call. Trimming removed 3 bases at V and 7 bases at J, with 10 bases between. Germline loops: CDR1 MNHEY, CDR2 SMNVEV (reference sequence). This CDR3 has 13 residues. CDR3: CASSFDHWNEQFF. The DNA for the CDR3 is TGTGCCAGCAGTTTTGATCACTGGAATGAGCAGTTCTTC.

This clonotype has ten or more counts. The chain combines TRBV29-1 with TRBJ2-1; no definite D call. Germline V gene lookup returns CDR1 SQVTM and CDR2 ANQGSEA. The CDR3 contains 9 residues. V was clipped by 7 bases and J by 10 bases, with 8 bases between them. CDR3 DNA: TGCAGCGCGGGCGACGAGCAGTTCTTC. Its translation is CSAGDEQFF.

The table lists this clonotype with a few counts. This chain links TRBV7-9 with TRBJ2-5, with D perhaps being TRBD1 or TRBD2 (6 bases each). Germline-derived CDR1 and CDR2 are SEHNR and FQNEAQ (reference sequence). Trimming stripped 0 bases from V and 5 bases from J, with 13 bases between. The CDR3 runs 15 residues. DNA for the CDR3: TGTGCCAGCAGCTTAGCCCGGGGGCGGTGGGAGACCCAGTACTTC. Protein sequence: CASSLARGRWETQYF.

The chain uses TRBV27 and TRBJ2-1; TRBD2 agrees at 7 bases. J gave up 0 bases and V 5 bases, and 7 bases lay outside the gene matches. This CDR3 region has 16 residues. CDR1 and CDR2 (germline): MNHEY, SMNVEV (reference sequence). The CDR3 bases are TGTGCCAGCAGTCCCTCTAGCGGTCACTCCTACAATGAGCAGTTCTTC. Amino acid sequence: CASSPSSGHSYNEQFF.

This clonotype was observed a few times. This sequence joins TRBV13 and TRBJ2-5; D gene uncertain. There are 16 residues in the CDR3. The V end lost 5 bases, the J end lost 4 bases, and 20 bases lay between the germline ends. Germline V lookup: CDR1 PRHDT, CDR2 FYEKMQ (reference sequence). Here the CDR3 reads CASSLNLGEHRETQYF. As DNA, the CDR3 is TGTGCCAGCAGCCTAAATTTAGGTGAACATCGAGAGACCCAGTACTTC.

This clonotype was observed at least ten times. The chain couples TRBV20-1 to TRBJ2-7, with 13 bases matching TRBD2. Germline V gene lookup returns CDR1 DFQATT and CDR2 SNEGSKA (reference sequence). V gave up 3 bases and J gave up 2 bases; unmatched junction bases: 10. This CDR3 comprises 17 residues. The chain's CDR3 is CSASDGMGLAGTYEQYF. CDR3 DNA sequence: TGCAGTGCTAGCGACGGGATGGGACTAGCGGGGACCTACGAGCAGTACTTC.

This clonotype was seen only a few times. V usage is TRBV10-3 and J usage is TRBJ1-1; D remains ambiguous. Trimming pared 8 bases from V and 3 bases from J, leaving 16 bases between. CDR1 is ENHRY and CDR2 is SYGVKD in the germline V gene. CDR3 length: 14 residues. CDR3 coding DNA: TGTGCCATCCAGAAAGGGCCCTTGGACACTGAAGCTTTCTTT. This gives the protein CAIQKGPLDTEAFF.

The chain joins TRBV27 to TRBJ2-7; 9 nucleotides align to TRBD2. V dropped 1 base and J dropped 0; count of bases not matched to a gene: 4. This CDR3 has 16 amino acids. The germline V gene encodes CDR1 MNHEY and CDR2 SMNVEV (reference sequence). The CDR3 nucleotides are TGTGCCAGCAGTTTATTAGCGGGAGTCTCCTCCTACGAGCAGTACTTC. Translated: CASSLLAGVSSYEQYF.

This clonotype has just a few counts. The chain links TRBV12-3 or TRBV12-4 to TRBJ2-1; the match to TRBD2 covers 10 bases. This CDR3 is built from 17 residues. With V trimmed by 3 bases and J by 4 bases, 9 bases remained unmatched. The CDR3 sequence: CASSFYLGTSEYNEQFF. For the CDR3, the DNA is TGTGCCAGCAGTTTTTACTTAGGGACTAGCGAGTACAATGAGCAGTTCTTC.

This clonotype was found a few times. The chain couples TRBV27 to TRBJ1-6, with D tentatively TRBD1 (5 bases). Germline V gene lookup returns CDR1 MNHEY and CDR2 SMNVEV (reference sequence). This CDR3 contains 13 residues. Trimming left V 3 bases short and J 6 bases short, with 6 bases between. In DNA, the CDR3 is TGTGCCAGCAGTTTTGGGGCTAATTCACCCCTCCACTTT. Its protein product is CASSFGANSPLHF.

The chain recombines TRBV14 with TRBJ2-3; D possibly corresponds to TRBD2 (6 bases). Trimming pared 7 bases from V and 0 bases from J, leaving 14 bases between. The CDR3 spans 15 residues. Per germline, CDR1 SGHDN and CDR2 FVKESK. The CDR3 nucleotides read TGTGCCAGCAAGGCGCGGGATCAGAGCACAGATACGCAGTATTTT. Protein product: CASKARDQSTDTQYF.